The TCR beta chain described here comes from a study of CD8+ T cells in alopecia areata. Regarding treatment: oral pan-JAK inhibitor, 5-10 mg twice daily. With 11 bases removed from V and 3 bases from J, the gap between germline ends came to 23 bases. The CDR3 has 16 amino acids. From germline, CDR1 is SEHNR and CDR2 FQNEAQ (reference sequence). This clone was counted between two and nine times. Sequencing templates came from extracted RNA that was reverse transcribed into cDNA. Sequenced by immunoSEQ multiplex PCR; TCRdb stores in-frame clones only, minus some. This table has 200,000 to 250,000 clones, approximately 70% appearing once.

J is TRBJ1-5 and V is TRBV7-9; a possible D gene is TRBD1 (6 bases). The receptor was isolated from a human donor with alopecia areata. The sample was CD4+ T cells sorted from blood, taken at week 44, from a patient treated with tofacitinib. The DNA of the CDR3 is TGTGCCCGTCGGACAGTAGTACCGAAGCACAATCAGCCCCAGCATTTT. This codes for CARRTVVPKHNQPQHF.